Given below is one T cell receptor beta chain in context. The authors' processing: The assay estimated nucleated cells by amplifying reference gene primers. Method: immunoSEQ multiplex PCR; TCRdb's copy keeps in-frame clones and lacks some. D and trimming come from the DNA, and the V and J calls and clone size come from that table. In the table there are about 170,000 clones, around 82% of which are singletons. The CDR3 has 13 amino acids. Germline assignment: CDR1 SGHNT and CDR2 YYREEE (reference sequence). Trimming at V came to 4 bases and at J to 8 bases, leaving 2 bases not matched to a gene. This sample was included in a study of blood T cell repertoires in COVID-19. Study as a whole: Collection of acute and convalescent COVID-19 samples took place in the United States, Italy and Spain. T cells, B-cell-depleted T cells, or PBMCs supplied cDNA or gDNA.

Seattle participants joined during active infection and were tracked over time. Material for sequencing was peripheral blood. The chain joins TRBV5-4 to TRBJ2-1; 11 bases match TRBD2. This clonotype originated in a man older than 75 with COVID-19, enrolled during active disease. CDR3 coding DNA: TGTGCCAGCAGCCTGGGACTAGCGGATGAGCAGTTCTTC. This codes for CASSLGLADEQFF.